The sequence of this TCR beta chain was determined in a study of OX40 agonist ivuxolimab in advanced cancers. Study-level background: Ivuxolimab was an agonistic, fully human IgG2 monoclonal antibody directed against OX40 (CD134), a costimulatory receptor. Intravenous ivuxolimab was administered to patients every 2 weeks at six dose levels: 0.01, 0.1, 0.3, 1.5, 3 and 10 mg/kg. Patients were allowed to have had prior anti-PD-1, anti-PD-L1 or anti-CTLA-4 therapy, and approximately 37% of the dose-escalation patients had been treated with checkpoint inhibitors. The paper describes the monotherapy dose-escalation part (N of about 50 patients) of the phase I trial of ivuxolimab. Of the roughly 52 dose-escalation patients, hepatocellular carcinoma was present in around 20, melanoma in some 15, renal cell carcinoma in 9 and head and neck cancer in 9. Three dose-escalation patients achieved partial responses, one with hepatocellular carcinoma and two with cutaneous melanoma. In the dose-escalation cohort, 82.7% of patients were male, and the mean age was approximately 60 years with a range of roughly 20 to 80. Peripheral TCRbeta sequencing aimed to test whether ivuxolimab altered TCR sequence diversity and caused clonal T-cell expansion.

V is pared back by 5 bases and J by 7 bases, with 23 bases lying between the germline termini. The germline V gene encodes CDR1 MNHNS and CDR2 SASEGT. Inclusive of the bounding cysteine and phenylalanine, the CDR3 is 16 residues long. Just the 48-base CDR3 DNA is kept, in frame starting at base 1. Patients with a history of autoimmune disease or receiving systemic immunosuppression were excluded from the trial. Peripheral blood for TCR sequencing was drawn from every dose cohort at baseline, at cycle 4 day 1 and at cycle 7 day 1. The samples were taken from a phase I, first-in-human, multicenter, open-label dose-escalation trial of ivuxolimab. The trial enrolled adults with locally advanced or metastatic head and neck squamous cell, hepatocellular, melanoma or renal cell carcinoma. CD4+ and CD8+ T cells were sorted separately from peripheral blood before TCR sequencing. In its sample, this clone was seen once. Its cognate antigen has yet to be identified. Base qualities are missing; no much larger clone stands one base away.

The study at large found these results: Antigen specificity was not determined for the clonally expanded peripheral T cells. Partial responders in the 0.1-3.0 mg/kg groups had among the lowest normalized peripheral clonal expansion, especially among CD8+ T cells. After ivuxolimab, more expanded clones were found on average in CD8+ T cells than in CD4+ T cells. Low levels of normalized T-cell clonal expansion were also shown by some nonresponding patients. At doses from 0.1 to 3.0 mg/kg, clonal expansion was seen in both CD4+ and CD8+ blood T cells between baseline and week 6.

Genomic DNA was extracted from sorted cells for sequencing of the TCRbeta CDR3 region. The immunoSEQ Assay was used for sequencing of TCRbeta CDR3 regions. What TCRdb holds here is the immuneACCESS table cut down to in-frame rearrangements. Part of the clones is not present; checked against another copy, under half of the missing clones reflect an unresolved V gene, and the others are unexplained. Within this sample are roughly 62,000 clones, with 92% of them counted one time only. Around 0.63% of the sample is held by the ten biggest clonotypes. This specimen was CD4+ or CD8+ T cells sorted from blood, taken in a trial of the OX40 agonist ivuxolimab. The clonotype was recovered from an adult with an advanced solid tumor such as melanoma, head and neck, liver or kidney cancer. The V gene is TRBV6-1 and the J gene is TRBJ1-2; TRBD1 could be the D gene, as 5 bases match. The nucleotide sequence is given as TGTGCCAGCAGTCAAGAACAGGTTAGGGGCTTTCGTGGCTACACCTTC. Translated, it reads CASSQEQVRGFRGYTF.